This T cell receptor (beta chain) was identified during a study of blood T cells in healthy people across ages. About 10 milliliters of peripheral blood were drawn from each donor into EDTA-treated tubes. Primed by a sample-barcoded 5' primer and a J-beta primer mix, a second PCR proceeded for 7 to 11 cycles. TCRdb called the 5' RACE reads again in MiXCR, with one record for every CDR3 protein. The sample has about 640,000 distinct CDR3 sequences, about 54% seen once. CDR1 is DFQATT and CDR2 is SNEGSKA in the germline V gene (reference sequence). Trimming took 0 bases from V and 6 from J, leaving 12 bases between them. CDR3 size: 15 residues. Study observations and caveats: Per million T cells, TCR beta diversity dropped roughly linearly as age increased.

About this clonotype itself: The target antigen is unknown.

Specimen: blood. This clonotype was obtained from a man aged 55 to 70 in good health. The chain has TRBV20-1 and TRBJ1-6, with D possibly being TRBD1 (6 bases). The CDR3 DNA reads as TGCAGTGCTAGAGATCTTGGGACACCTAATTCACCCCTCCACTTT. Protein: CSARDLGTPNSPLHF.